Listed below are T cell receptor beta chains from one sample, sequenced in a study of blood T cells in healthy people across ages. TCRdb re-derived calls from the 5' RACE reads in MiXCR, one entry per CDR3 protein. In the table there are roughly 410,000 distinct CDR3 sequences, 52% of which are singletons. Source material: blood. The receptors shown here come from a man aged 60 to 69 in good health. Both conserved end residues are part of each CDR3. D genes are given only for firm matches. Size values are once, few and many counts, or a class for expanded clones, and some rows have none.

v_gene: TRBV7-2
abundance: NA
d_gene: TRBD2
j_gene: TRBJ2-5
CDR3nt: TGTGCCAGCAGCCCCGGGACTAGCGGGGGAAGGACCCAGTACTTC
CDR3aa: CASSPGTSGGRTQYF

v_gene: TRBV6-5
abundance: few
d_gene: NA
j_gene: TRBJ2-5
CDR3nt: TGTGCCAGCAGTTACTCAGAATTGGGGGAGACCCAGTACTTC
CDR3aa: CASSYSELGETQYF

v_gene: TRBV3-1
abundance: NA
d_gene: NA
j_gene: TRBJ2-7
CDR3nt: TGTGCCAGCAGTATTCAGGGGCCCCAGTACTTC
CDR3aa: CASSIQGPQYF

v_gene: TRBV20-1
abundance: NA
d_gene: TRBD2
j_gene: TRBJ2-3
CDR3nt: TGCAGTGCTAGCTCTTGGCGGGAGGGCACAGATACGCAGTATTTT
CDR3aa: CSASSWREGTDTQYF

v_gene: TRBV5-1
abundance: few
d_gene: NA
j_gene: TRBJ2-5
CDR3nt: TGCGCCAGCACCTACGGACTACATTTCCAAGAGACCCAGTACTTC
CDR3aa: CASTYGLHFQETQYF

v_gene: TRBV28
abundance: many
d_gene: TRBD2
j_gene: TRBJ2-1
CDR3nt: TGTGCCAGCAGTTTACTGGCGGGAGGGGGTGAGCAGTTCTTC
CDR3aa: CASSLLAGGGEQFF

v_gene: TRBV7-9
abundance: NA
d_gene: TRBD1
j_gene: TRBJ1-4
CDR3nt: TGTGCCAGCACGAACTCCGGGACAGCAAATGAAAAACTGTTTTTT
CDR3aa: CASTNSGTANEKLFF

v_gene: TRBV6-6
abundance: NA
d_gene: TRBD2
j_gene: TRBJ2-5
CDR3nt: TGTGCCAGCAGTTTTCCACCAGCGGGAGTAGGTGAGCAGTACTTC
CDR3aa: CASSFPPAGVGEQYF

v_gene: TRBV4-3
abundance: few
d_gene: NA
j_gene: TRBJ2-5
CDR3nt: TGCGCCAGCAGCCAAGACACTAGGGAGACCCAGTACTTC
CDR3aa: CASSQDTRETQYF

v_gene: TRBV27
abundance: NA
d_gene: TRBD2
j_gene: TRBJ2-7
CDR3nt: TGTGCCAGCAGTTTATTTGCGGGGGGCCCTAATGAGCAGTACTTC
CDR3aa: CASSLFAGGPNEQYF

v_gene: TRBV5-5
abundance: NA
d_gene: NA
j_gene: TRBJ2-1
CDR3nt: TGTGCCAGCAGCGTGCCCTCTGGTTACAATGAGCAGTTCTTC
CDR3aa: CASSVPSGYNEQFF

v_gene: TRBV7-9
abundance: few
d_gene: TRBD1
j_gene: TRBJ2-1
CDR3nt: TGTGCCAGCAGCGCCTACCGGGACAGGGGGGGAGAGCAGTTCTTC
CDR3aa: CASSAYRDRGGEQFF

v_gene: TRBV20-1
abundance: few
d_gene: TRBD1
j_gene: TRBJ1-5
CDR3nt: TGCAGTGCGACCGATCAAGGGGGCGATGGGAGCAATCAGCCCCAGCATTTT
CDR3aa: CSATDQGGDGSNQPQHF

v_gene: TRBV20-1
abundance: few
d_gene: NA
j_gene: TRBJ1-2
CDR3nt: TGCAGTGCTAGAGATAAACGGGTTCGGGATGGCTACACCTTC
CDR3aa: CSARDKRVRDGYTF

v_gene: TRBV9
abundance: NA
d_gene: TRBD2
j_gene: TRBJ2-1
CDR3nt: TGTGCCAGCAGCGTCCGGACTAGCGGGCAAGAGCAGTTCTTC
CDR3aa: CASSVRTSGQEQFF

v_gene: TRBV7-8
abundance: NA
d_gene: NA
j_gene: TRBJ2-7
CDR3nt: TGTGCCAGCAGCTTAGTAGGGACCTACTCCTACGAGCAGTACTTC
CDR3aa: CASSLVGTYSYEQYF

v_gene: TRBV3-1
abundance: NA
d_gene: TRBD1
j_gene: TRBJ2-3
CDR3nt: TGTGCCAGCAGACGACACAACAGGGGAAGCGCAGATACGCAGTATTTT
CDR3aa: CASRRHNRGSADTQYF

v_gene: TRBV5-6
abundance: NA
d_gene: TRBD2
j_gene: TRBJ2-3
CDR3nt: TGTGCCAGCAGCTTTAGCGGGGGGGCCCTCCTACGGGATACGCAGTATTTT
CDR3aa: CASSFSGGALLRDTQYF

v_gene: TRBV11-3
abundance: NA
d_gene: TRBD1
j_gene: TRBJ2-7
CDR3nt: TGTGCCAGCGGGACAGGGGATGAGCAGTACTTC
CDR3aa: CASGTGDEQYF

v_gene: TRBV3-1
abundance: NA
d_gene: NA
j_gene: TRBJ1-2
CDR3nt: TGTGCCAGCAGCCCCGGGACTCGGCCTACCTATGGCTACACCTTC
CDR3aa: CASSPGTRPTYGYTF

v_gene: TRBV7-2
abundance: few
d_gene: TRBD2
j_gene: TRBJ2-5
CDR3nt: TGTGCCAGCAGCTTACAAAGCGGGAGGGAGACCCAGTACTTC
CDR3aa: CASSLQSGRETQYF

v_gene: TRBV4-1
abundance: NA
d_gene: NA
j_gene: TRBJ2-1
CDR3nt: TGCGCCAGCAGCCTAGGGCCAGACACCAACAATGAGCAGTTCTTC
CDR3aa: CASSLGPDTNNEQFF

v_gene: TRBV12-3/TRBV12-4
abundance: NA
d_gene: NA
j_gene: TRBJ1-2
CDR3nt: TGTGCCAGCAGTTTTAATCGGGGATGGGGGGCTAGTGGCTACACCTTC
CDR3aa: CASSFNRGWGASGYTF

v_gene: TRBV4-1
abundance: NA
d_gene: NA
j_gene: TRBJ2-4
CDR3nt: TGCGCCAGCAGCCAAGATCCGGGGGTTTTCATTCAGTACTTC
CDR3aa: CASSQDPGVFIQYF

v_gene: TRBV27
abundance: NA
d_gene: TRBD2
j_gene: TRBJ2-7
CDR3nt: TGTGCCAGCAGCCCGCGGGCTAGCGGGTACGAGCAGTACTTC
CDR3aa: CASSPRASGYEQYF

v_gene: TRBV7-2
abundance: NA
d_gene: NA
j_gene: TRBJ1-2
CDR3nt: TGTGCCAGCAGCTTAGGAGGGTTCGGCTATGGCTACACCTTC
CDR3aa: CASSLGGFGYGYTF

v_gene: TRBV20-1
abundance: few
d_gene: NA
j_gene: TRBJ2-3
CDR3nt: TGCAGTGCTACCGGTTTGGGGGGCGGGAGATCGGATACGCAGTATTTT
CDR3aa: CSATGLGGGRSDTQYF

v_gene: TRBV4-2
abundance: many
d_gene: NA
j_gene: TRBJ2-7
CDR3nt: TGTGCCAGCAGCCAAGATGGGGGGACCTACGAGCAGTACTTC
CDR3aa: CASSQDGGTYEQYF

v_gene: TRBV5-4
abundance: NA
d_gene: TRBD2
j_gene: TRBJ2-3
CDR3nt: TGTGCCAGCAGCTCTTCTAGCGGGGGGGCCCCAGATACGCAGTATTTT
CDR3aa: CASSSSSGGAPDTQYF

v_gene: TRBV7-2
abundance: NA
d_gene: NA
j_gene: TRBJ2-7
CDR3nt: TGTGCCAGCAGCTTAGGTGGCAGTCTCGAGCAGTACTTC
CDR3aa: CASSLGGSLEQYF

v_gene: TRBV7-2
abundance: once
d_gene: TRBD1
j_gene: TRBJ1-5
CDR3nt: TGTGCCAGCAGCCTACAGGGGGCGGGAAATCAGCCCCAGCATTTT
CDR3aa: CASSLQGAGNQPQHF

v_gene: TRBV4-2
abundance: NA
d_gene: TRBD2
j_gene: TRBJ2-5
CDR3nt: TGTGCCAGCAGCCAAGATGTGGCTAGCGGGCCTAACAATGAGCAGTACTTC
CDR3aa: CASSQDVASGPNNEQYF

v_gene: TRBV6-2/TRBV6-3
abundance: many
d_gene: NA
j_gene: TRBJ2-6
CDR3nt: TGTGCCAGCAGTTACTCCTTATACCAGGACAGAGTCTCTGGGGCCAACGTCCTGACTTTC
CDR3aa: CASSYSLYQDRVSGANVLTF

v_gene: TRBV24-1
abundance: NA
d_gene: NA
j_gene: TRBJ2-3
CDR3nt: TGTGCCACCGCCCAGTCAGATACGCAGTATTTT
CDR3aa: CATAQSDTQYF

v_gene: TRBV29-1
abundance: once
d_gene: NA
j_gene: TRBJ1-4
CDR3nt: TGCAGCGTTCGAACAGGGCAAGAAAAACTGTTTTTT
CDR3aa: CSVRTGQEKLFF

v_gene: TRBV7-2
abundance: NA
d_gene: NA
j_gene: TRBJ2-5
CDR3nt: TGTGCCAGCAGCTTAACGCCAGGGGCTTCTTCGTACTTC
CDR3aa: CASSLTPGASSYF

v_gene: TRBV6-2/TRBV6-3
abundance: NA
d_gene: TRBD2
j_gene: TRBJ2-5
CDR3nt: TGTGCCAGCAGGGGACTAGCGGGATCCCGAGAGACCCAGTACTTC
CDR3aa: CASRGLAGSRETQYF

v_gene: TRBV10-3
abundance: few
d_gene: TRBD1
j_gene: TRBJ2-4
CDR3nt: TGTGCCATCAGCACGGGGACAGGGCAAAAAAACATTCAGTACTTC
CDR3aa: CAISTGTGQKNIQYF

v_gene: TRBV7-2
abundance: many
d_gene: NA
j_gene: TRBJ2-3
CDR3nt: TGTGCCAGCGGATCCCTAGATACGCAGTATTTT
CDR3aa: CASGSLDTQYF

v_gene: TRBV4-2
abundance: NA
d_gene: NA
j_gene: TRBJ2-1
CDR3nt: TGTGCCAGCAGCCAAGGGTCCGGCGGGGAGCAGTTCTTC
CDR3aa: CASSQGSGGEQFF

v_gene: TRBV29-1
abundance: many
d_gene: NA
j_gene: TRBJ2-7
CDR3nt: TGCAGCGTTACACCGCAGGGTTCGAGCGAGCAGTACTTC
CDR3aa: CSVTPQGSSEQYF

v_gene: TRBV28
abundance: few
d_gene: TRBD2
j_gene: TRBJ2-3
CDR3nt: TGTGCCAGCGCCGGGAGGGCCGCTGTAGATACGCAGTATTTT
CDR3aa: CASAGRAAVDTQYF

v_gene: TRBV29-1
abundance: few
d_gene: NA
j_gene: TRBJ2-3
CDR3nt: TGCAGCGTTGAAGTCGGCAGCACAGATACGCAGTATTTT
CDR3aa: CSVEVGSTDTQYF

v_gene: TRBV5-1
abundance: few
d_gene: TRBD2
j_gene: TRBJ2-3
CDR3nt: TGCGCCAGCAGCTCTCCGGGACTAGCCCCCACGGATACGCAGTATTTT
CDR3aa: CASSSPGLAPTDTQYF

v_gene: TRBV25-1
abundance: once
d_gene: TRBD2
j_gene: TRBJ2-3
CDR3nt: TGTGCCAGCGAAGGCAACGACCTAGCGGGGGGAGATACGCAGTATTTT
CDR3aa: CASEGNDLAGGDTQYF

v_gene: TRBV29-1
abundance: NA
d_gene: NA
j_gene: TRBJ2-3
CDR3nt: TGCAGCGTAGGCACGGGATTCACAGATACGCAGTATTTT
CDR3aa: CSVGTGFTDTQYF

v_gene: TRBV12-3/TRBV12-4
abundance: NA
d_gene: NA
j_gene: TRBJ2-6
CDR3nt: TGTGCCAGGTCGGACAGTCGTTCACAGTTCCTCTCTGGGGCCAACGTCCTGACTTTC
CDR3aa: CARSDSRSQFLSGANVLTF

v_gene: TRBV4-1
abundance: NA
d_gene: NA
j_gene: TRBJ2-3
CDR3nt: TGCGCCAGCAGCCAAGAATCGGGTCGCACAGATACGCAGTATTTT
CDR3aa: CASSQESGRTDTQYF

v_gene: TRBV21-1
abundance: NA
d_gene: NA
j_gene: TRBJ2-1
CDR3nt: TGTGCCAGCAGCAAGGAGACTAGCGGGGGTAACAATGAGCAGTTCTTC
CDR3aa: CASSKETSGGNNEQFF

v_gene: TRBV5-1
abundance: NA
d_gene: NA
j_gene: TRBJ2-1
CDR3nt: TGCGCCAGCAGCCGGGGGGACAGCTCCTACAATGAGCAGTTCTTC
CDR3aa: CASSRGDSSYNEQFF

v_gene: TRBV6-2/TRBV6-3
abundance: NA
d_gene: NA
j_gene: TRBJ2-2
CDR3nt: TGTGCCGGCAGGACACGGACGAACACCGGGGAGCTGTTTTTT
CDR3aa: CAGRTRTNTGELFF

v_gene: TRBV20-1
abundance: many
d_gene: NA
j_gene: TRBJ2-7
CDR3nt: TGCAGTGCCCAAATTCAGTTTTCCCCCTACGAGCAGTACTTC
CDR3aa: CSAQIQFSPYEQYF

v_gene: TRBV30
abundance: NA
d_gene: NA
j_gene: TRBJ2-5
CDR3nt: TGTGCCTTGCGAGGGGAGAGGACCCAGTACTTC
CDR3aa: CALRGERTQYF

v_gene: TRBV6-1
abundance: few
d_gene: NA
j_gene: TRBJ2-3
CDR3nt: TGTGCCAGCAGTGAATTTAGGGCGACAACAGATACGCAGTATTTT
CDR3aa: CASSEFRATTDTQYF

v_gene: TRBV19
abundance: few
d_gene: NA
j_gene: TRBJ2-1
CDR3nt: TGTGCCAGTAGTATAGGCCAGGTTAATGAGCAGTTCTTC
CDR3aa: CASSIGQVNEQFF

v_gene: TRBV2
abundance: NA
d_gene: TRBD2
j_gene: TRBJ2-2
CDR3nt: TGTGCCAGCAGGCCCCTTAGCGGGAGGACCGGGGAGCTGTTTTTT
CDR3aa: CASRPLSGRTGELFF

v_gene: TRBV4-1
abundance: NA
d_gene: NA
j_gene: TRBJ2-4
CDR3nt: TGCGCCAGCAGCCAAGTAGGGCGGGCCACCCATCTTCGGGAGCAGTACTTC
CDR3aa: CASSQVGRATHLREQYF

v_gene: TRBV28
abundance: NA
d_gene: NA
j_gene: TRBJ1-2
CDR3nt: TGTGCCAGCAGCCCCACACATAACTATGGCTACACCTTC
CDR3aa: CASSPTHNYGYTF

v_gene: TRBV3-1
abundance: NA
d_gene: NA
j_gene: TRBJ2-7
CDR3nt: TGTGCCAGCAGCCAAGATCGTTTCAAGGGGAGCTCCTACGAGCAGTACTTC
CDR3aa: CASSQDRFKGSSYEQYF

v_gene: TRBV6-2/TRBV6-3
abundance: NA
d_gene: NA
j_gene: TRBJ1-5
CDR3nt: TGTGCCAGCAGTTTACAGGCTATCAGCAATCAGCCCCAGCATTTT
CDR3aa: CASSLQAISNQPQHF